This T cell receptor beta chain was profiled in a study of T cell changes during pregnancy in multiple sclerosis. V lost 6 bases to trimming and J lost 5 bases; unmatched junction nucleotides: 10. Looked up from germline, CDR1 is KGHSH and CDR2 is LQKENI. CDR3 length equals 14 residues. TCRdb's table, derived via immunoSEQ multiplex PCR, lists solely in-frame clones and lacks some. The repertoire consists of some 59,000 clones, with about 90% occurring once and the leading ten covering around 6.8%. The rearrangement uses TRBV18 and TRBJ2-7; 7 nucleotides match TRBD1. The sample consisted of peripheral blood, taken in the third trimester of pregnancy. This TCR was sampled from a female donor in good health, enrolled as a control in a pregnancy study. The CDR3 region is CASSRRQGTDEQYF. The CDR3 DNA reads TGTGCCAGCTCCCGTCGACAGGGTACGGACGAGCAGTACTTC.